The rows below give T cell receptor beta chains drawn from one sample of a study of shared clonotypes between healthy human individuals. Here immunoSEQ multiplex PCR was the method, and the copy in TCRdb shows in-frame clones only, minus some. The sample shows approximately 500,000 clones, 75% to 80% of them seen only once. Source material: PBMCs. The receptors were sampled from a middle-aged woman in good health. Some clones in this sample may be carry-over from other donors' samples. The CDR3 runs from the conserved cysteine through the conserved F or W. D genes are given only for firm matches. Not every row has a clone size; where given, it reads once, few, many or a size class.

J | size | V | D | CDR3 | DNA
TRBJ1-3 | few | TRBV11-2 | NA | CASSLEVLGNTIYF | TGTGCCAGCAGCTTAGAGGTTCTAGGAAACACCATATATTTT
TRBJ1-2 | NA | TRBV6-6 | NA | CASSYGADGYTF | TGTGCCAGCAGTTACGGCGCAGATGGCTACACCTTC
TRBJ2-6 | NA | TRBV27 | TRBD1 | CASSRRDRGRAGANVLTF | TGTGCCAGCAGTCGCCGGGACAGGGGGCGTGCTGGGGCCAACGTCCTGACTTTC
TRBJ1-1 | NA | TRBV20-1 | NA | CSADIGPEAFF | TGCAGTGCTGACATAGGGCCTGAAGCTTTCTTT
TRBJ2-7 | NA | TRBV5-1 | TRBD1 | CASSLDPTGGIEQYF | TGCGCCAGCAGCTTGGACCCAACAGGGGGCATAGAGCAGTACTTC
TRBJ2-5 | NA | TRBV7-6 | NA | CASTGAGGRGETQYF | TGTGCCAGCACCGGGGCCGGGGGCCGGGGGGAGACCCAGTACTTC
TRBJ1-2 | NA | TRBV5-1 | TRBD1 | CASSIATGVRTGGYTF | TGCGCCAGCAGCATCGCCACAGGGGTCCGGACGGGAGGCTACACCTTC
TRBJ1-1 | NA | TRBV4-2 | TRBD1 | CASSQMPRGAGTARLNTEAFF | TGTGCCAGCAGCCAAATGCCTCGAGGGGCCGGGACAGCGCGGCTTAACACTGAAGCTTTCTTT
TRBJ1-1 | NA | TRBV5-1 | NA | CASSLRAPNTEAFF | TGCGCCAGCAGCTTGAGGGCGCCGAACACTGAAGCTTTCTTT
TRBJ2-7 | NA | TRBV27 | NA | CASTTGEGEQYF | TGTGCCAGCACCACAGGGGAGGGGGAGCAGTACTTC
TRBJ2-7 | NA | TRBV30 | NA | CAWSYSYEQYF | TGTGCCTGGAGTTATAGCTACGAGCAGTACTTC
TRBJ2-1 | few | TRBV7-9 | TRBD2 | CASSDPTSGRRYNEQFF | TGTGCCAGCAGCGACCCGACTAGCGGGAGGCGATACAATGAGCAGTTCTTC
TRBJ2-3 | NA | TRBV28 | TRBD2 | CASSSGTSGRAWDTQYF | TGTGCCAGCAGCTCCGGGACTAGCGGGAGGGCCTGGGATACGCAGTATTTT